This T cell receptor beta chain was obtained from a study of regulatory T cells in long-lasting Graves disease. At the level of the study: Graves' disease counted as persistent after over 5 years of antithyroid drugs with positive TSH receptor antibodies. Findings and caveats of the study: Lower TCR diversity was seen in persistent Graves' patients than in newly diagnosed ones.

Libraries of TCR beta came from iRepertoire HTBI primers plus Arm-PCR of CDR3 regions. TCRdb independently ran MiXCR on the multiplex PCR reads; one entry per CDR3 protein. The table lists about 470,000 distinct CDR3 sequences, around 20% of them singletons. Trimming cost V 0 bases and J 2 bases, with 10 bases left between them. The germline V gene encodes CDR1 MNHEY and CDR2 SVGEGT. The CDR3 runs to 15 residues. On this clonotype itself: Its antigen remains unidentified.

Indicated time point: persistent/refractory GD, antithyroid drugs over 5 years with positive TRAb. RNA extracted from PBMCs served as the sequencing template. The sample was peripheral blood mononuclear cells (PBMCs), taken when the disease was refractory, from a patient treated with antithyroid drugs. The chain combines TRBV6-2 or TRBV6-3 with TRBJ2-5; D not certain. The clonotype comes from a female donor with Graves disease. CDR3 sequence: CASSYSPSYQETQYF. In DNA, the CDR3 is TGTGCCAGCAGTTACTCCCCCAGCTATCAAGAGACCCAGTACTTC.